The next 22 T cell receptor beta chains were all read from a single sample in a study of T cell responses to AZD1222 COVID-19 vaccine. Libraries were prepared by immunoSEQ multiplex PCR; TCRdb keeps only in-frame clonotypes and omits some of them. The data hold roughly 180,000 clones, with about 90% observed a single time. This specimen consisted of peripheral blood, obtained on day 0 of MenACWY control vaccination. These receptor sequences come from an adult in good health.

As to this clone: Other DNA variants within this sample encode the same CDR3. The chain joins TRBV5-1 to TRBJ1-2, with D perhaps matching TRBD1 (5 bases). The V end was cut by 4 bases, the J end by 8 bases, with 12 bases between. Germline V gives CDR1 SGHRS, CDR2 YFSETQ. This CDR3 has 12 amino acids. As DNA, the CDR3 is TGCGCCAGCAGCCTGGAGGGGTACGGCTACACCTTC. Its translation: CASSLEGYGYTF.

The chain has TRBV19 and TRBJ2-7, with D perhaps matching TRBD1 (6 bases). Trimming shortened V by 0 bases and J by 3 bases, and 12 bases separated the two germline ends. The CDR3 contains 15 residues. Germline V gene lookup returns CDR1 LNHDA and CDR2 SQIVND (reference sequence). The CDR3 reads CASSIERGSDYEQYF. CDR3 coding DNA: TGTGCCAGTAGTATAGAAAGGGGGTCCGACTACGAGCAGTACTTC.

In this sample, this clone turned up once. The chain couples TRBV28 to TRBJ2-3; no reliable D call. In germline, CDR1 is MDHEN, CDR2 SYDVKM. The CDR3 contains 14 residues. Trimming took off 8 bases at V and 4 bases at J, with 16 bases between the two ends. The CDR3 nucleotides read TGTGCCAGCTCAGGTCCGGCTTCCCCAGATACGCAGTATTTT. This codes for CASSGPASPDTQYF.

Details on this clone: The same CDR3 arises from other DNA sequences in this sample as well. The chain is built from TRBV30 and TRBJ1-1, with D perhaps TRBD1 (5 bases). The CDR3 loop spans 13 amino acids. Germline CDR1 and CDR2: GTSNPN and SVGIG (reference sequence). Trimming cost V 0 bases and J 3 bases, with 8 bases left between them. The CDR3 loop reads CAWSVGGDTEAFF. In DNA, the CDR3 is TGTGCCTGGAGTGTGGGGGGGGACACTGAAGCTTTCTTT.

The chain recombines TRBV28 with TRBJ1-5; possible D gene TRBD1, 6 bases. Germline V gene data show CDR1 as MDHEN and CDR2 as SYDVKM. The CDR3 is 14 amino acids. The germline V and J ends were trimmed by 7 bases and 3 bases, with 13 bases remaining between them. The DNA of the CDR3 is TGTGCCAGCACTCTAGGGGGGATCAATCAGCCCCAGCATTTT. As protein: CASTLGGINQPQHF.

This chain connects TRBV11-2 to TRBJ1-1; unclear D gene. CDR3 length equals 15 residues. The germline gives CDR1 SGHAT, CDR2 FQNNGV. V gave up 4 bases and J gave up 7 bases, with 19 bases separating them. The CDR3: CASSYPVGPIIEAFF. The CDR3 DNA is TGTGCCAGCAGCTACCCGGTAGGACCCATAATTGAAGCTTTCTTT. The whole variable domain, filled in from reference TRBV11-2 and TRBJ1-1, reads EAGVAQSPRYKIIEKRQSVAFWCNPISGHATLYWYQQILGQGPKLLIQFQNNGVVDDSQLPKDRFSAERLKGVDSTLKIQPAKLEDSAVYLCASSYPVGPIIEAFFGQGTRLTVV.

This clone was found once. The chain uses TRBV28 and TRBJ1-4, with a possible D match to TRBD1 (5 bases). The CDR3 is made up of 15 amino acids. The germline V gene encodes CDR1 MDHEN and CDR2 SYDVKM. Trimming took off 5 bases at V and 0 bases at J, with 10 bases between the two ends. The CDR3 DNA follows: TGTGCCAGCAGTATACTACAGGCAACTAATGAAAAACTGTTTTTT. It translates to CASSILQATNEKLFF. Filled out from reference TRBV28 and TRBJ1-4, the complete variable domain reads DVKVTQSSRYLVKRTGEKVFLECVQDMDHENMFWYRQDPGLGLRLIYFSYDVKMKEKGDIPEGYSVSREKKERFSLILESASTNQTSMYLCASSILQATNEKLFFGSGTQLSVL.

Written as DNA, the CDR3 is TGTGCCAGCCAGACAGGACACTCTGGGGCCAACGTCCTGACTTTC. Amino acids: CASQTGHSGANVLTF. The chain uses TRBV28 and TRBJ2-6, with a tentative D call TRBD1 (6 bases). Trimming took 8 bases from V and 0 from J, leaving 11 bases between them. The germline V gene encodes CDR1 MDHEN and CDR2 SYDVKM. This CDR3 region has 15 residues.

This clone ranks as medium-sized (0.01 to 0.1%). The chain carries TRBV24-1 and TRBJ2-2; perhaps TRBD1 as D (6 bases). With 6 bases removed from V and 2 bases from J, the gap between germline ends came to 12 bases. Per germline, CDR1 KGHDR and CDR2 SFDVKD. The CDR3 extends over 15 amino acids. CDR3 in DNA: TGTGCCACCAGTAGGGACACCTCCAACACCGGGGAGCTGTTTTTT. Encoded protein: CATSRDTSNTGELFF.

This chain joins TRBV5-1 and TRBJ2-7, with D perhaps TRBD2 (6 bases). Germline CDR1 is SGHRS and CDR2 is YFSETQ. There are 17 residues in the CDR3. V dropped 0 bases and J dropped 0 bases, with 16 bases sitting between them. CDR3: CASSLGAAGGTSYEQYF. CDR3 nucleotide sequence: TGCGCCAGCAGCTTGGGAGCGGCCGGGGGAACCTCCTACGAGCAGTACTTC.

The chain uses TRBV29-1 and TRBJ2-1, with D unclear. Germline V CDR1 and CDR2: SQVTM, ANQGSEA. V lost 5 bases to trimming and J lost 4 bases, with 9 bases between them. There are 12 residues in the CDR3. The CDR3 sequence: CSVFARYNEQFF. The CDR3 DNA reads as TGCAGCGTTTTCGCCAGGTACAATGAGCAGTTCTTC.

The chain joins TRBV10-3 to TRBJ2-1; perhaps D is TRBD1 or TRBD2 (7 bases each). The CDR3 contains 15 residues. The V end lost 3 bases, the J end lost 6 bases, and 15 bases lay between the germline ends. Germline CDR1 is ENHRY and CDR2 is SYGVKD. The CDR3 here is CAISDSTGEGNEQFF. CDR3 coding DNA: TGTGCCATCAGTGATTCCACAGGGGAGGGCAATGAGCAGTTCTTC.

The rearrangement joins TRBV9 to TRBJ2-1; D remains unclear. V gave up 0 bases and J gave up 2 bases, with 9 bases separating them. Germline V CDR1 and CDR2: SGDLS, YYNGEE. There are 15 residues in the CDR3. Here the CDR3 reads CASSVDVETYNEQFF. The CDR3 DNA is TGTGCCAGCAGCGTAGACGTGGAAACCTACAATGAGCAGTTCTTC.

This chain links TRBV5-4 with TRBJ1-1; a possible D gene is TRBD1 (6 bases). The V end was cut by 3 bases, the J end by 3 bases, with 18 bases between. The V gene's germline CDR1 is SGHNT and CDR2 YYREEE (reference sequence). This CDR3 spans 16 amino acids. Written as DNA, the CDR3 is TGTGCCAGCAGCTCTCCCCACAGGGAATATTACACTGAAGCTTTCTTT. Protein: CASSSPHREYYTEAFF.

J is TRBJ1-6 and V is TRBV6-1, with D perhaps matching TRBD1 (6 bases). V lost 4 bases, J lost 11 bases, and 12 bases lay in between. Looked up from germline, CDR1 is MNHNS and CDR2 is SASEGT. CDR3 length equals 13 residues. CDR3 sequence: CASSAQGQAPLHF. The CDR3 nucleotides read TGTGCCAGCAGTGCACAGGGTCAGGCACCCCTCCACTTT.

V usage is TRBV6-5 and J usage is TRBJ1-2, with TRBD1 as a possible D gene (5 bases). In germline, CDR1 is MNHEY, CDR2 SVGAGI. This CDR3 contains 13 residues. V shed 6 bases and J shed 3 bases, with 11 bases lying between them. The CDR3 loop reads CASSPGGDYGYTF. The CDR3 DNA reads as TGTGCCAGCAGCCCCGGGGGGGACTATGGCTACACCTTC.

The chain couples TRBV30 to TRBJ2-1; 9 nucleotides agree with TRBD2. The germline CDR1 and CDR2 sequences are GTSNPN and SVGIG (reference sequence). Trimming removed 0 bases from V and 1 base from J; junction bases left unmatched: 10. This CDR3 is built from 18 residues. CDR3 residues: CAWSVYSGSSASYNEQFF. In DNA, the CDR3 is TGTGCCTGGAGTGTATATAGCGGGAGTAGCGCGTCCTACAATGAGCAGTTCTTC.

This rearrangement joins TRBV4-1 to TRBJ1-5; D gene uncertain. Germline V lookup: CDR1 MGHRA, CDR2 YSYEKL. This CDR3 spans 16 amino acids. The V gene lost 1 base and the J gene lost 0 bases, with 10 bases spanning the gap. The CDR3: CASSQAGGNSNQPQHF. The CDR3 DNA reads TGCGCCAGCAGCCAAGCGGGCGGCAATAGCAATCAGCCCCAGCATTTT.

The CDR3 region is CASSLNPSTEAFF. In DNA form, the CDR3 reads TGTGCCAGCAGTTTAAATCCTAGCACTGAAGCTTTCTTT. The rearrangement uses TRBV27 and TRBJ1-1; D remains ambiguous. Trimming took 2 bases from V and 4 from J, leaving 8 bases between them. CDR3 length: 13 residues. Per the germline V gene, CDR1 is MNHEY and CDR2 is SMNVEV (reference sequence).

The chain has TRBV19 and TRBJ1-3; D is undetermined. This CDR3 has 14 residues. V gave up 11 bases and J gave up 2 bases, with 16 bases separating them. In germline, CDR1 is LNHDA, CDR2 SQIVND (reference sequence). The CDR3 spells CASLTPGTGNTIYF. The CDR3 bases are TGTGCCTCCCTAACCCCCGGGACTGGAAACACCATATATTTT.

The chain links TRBV7-9 to TRBJ2-3; TRBD2 agrees at 9 bases. The CDR3 is 11 amino acids. Germline assignment: CDR1 SEHNR and CDR2 FQNEAQ (reference sequence). J was trimmed by 10 bases and V by 8 bases; bases with no gene match: 4. The CDR3 bases are TGTGCCAGCCTAGCGGGGTCTGCGCAGTATTTT. As protein: CASLAGSAQYF.

This rearrangement joins TRBV19 to TRBJ1-2, with 7 bases identical to TRBD1. This CDR3 is built from 14 residues. In germline, CDR1 is LNHDA, CDR2 SQIVND (reference sequence). J gave up 7 bases and V 5 bases, and 10 bases lay outside the gene matches. The CDR3 loop is CASSGRQGKAGYTF. As DNA, the CDR3 is TGTGCCAGTAGTGGGCGACAGGGAAAGGCTGGCTACACCTTC.